Sequencing of this TCR beta chain was carried out in a study of identical twins. Regarding the study as a whole: Twins showed weaker excess sharing in their beta out-of-frame sequences. Abundant beta clonotypes from cord blood had fewer insertions, unlike memory repertoires, which showed none.

TCRdb reanalysed the 5' RACE reads using MiXCR and keeps one entry per CDR3 protein. The table includes about 890,000 distinct CDR3 sequences, around an eighth detected once. Germline V lookup: CDR1 SGHRS, CDR2 YFSETQ. Germline trimming cut 0 bases from V and 4 bases from J; bases unmatched to any gene: 7. The CDR3 runs 16 residues. This clonotype was observed many times. Its antigen is still unknown. This sample was shared with a second study, whose subject was yellow fever vaccine responses in identical twins.

The rearrangement links TRBV5-1 to TRBJ2-3, with 8 bases fitting TRBD2. Sequencing was carried out using PBMCs. The origin of this receptor is a woman aged 18 to 35 in good health. CDR3 loop: CASSLALTGGPDTQYF. In DNA, the CDR3 is TGCGCCAGCAGCTTGGCCTTGACGGGAGGGCCAGATACGCAGTATTTT.